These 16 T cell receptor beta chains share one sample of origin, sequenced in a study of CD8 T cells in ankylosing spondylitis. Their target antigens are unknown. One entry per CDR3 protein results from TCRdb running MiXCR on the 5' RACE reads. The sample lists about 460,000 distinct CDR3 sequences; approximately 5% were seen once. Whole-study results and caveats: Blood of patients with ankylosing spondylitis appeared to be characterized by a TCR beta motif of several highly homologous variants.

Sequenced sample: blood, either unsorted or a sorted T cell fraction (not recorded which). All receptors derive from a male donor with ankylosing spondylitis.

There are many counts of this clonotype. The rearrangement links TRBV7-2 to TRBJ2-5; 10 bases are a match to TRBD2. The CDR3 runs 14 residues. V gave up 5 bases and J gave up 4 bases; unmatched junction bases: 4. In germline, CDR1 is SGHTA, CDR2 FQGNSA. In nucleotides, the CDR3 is TGTGCCAGCAGCCCGTGGACTAGCGGAGAGACCCAGTACTTC. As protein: CASSPWTSGETQYF.

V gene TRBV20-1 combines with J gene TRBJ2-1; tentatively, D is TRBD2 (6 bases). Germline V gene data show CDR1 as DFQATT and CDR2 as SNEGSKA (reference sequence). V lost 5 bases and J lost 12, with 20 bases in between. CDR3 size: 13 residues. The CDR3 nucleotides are TGCAGTGCTTCTCGGACTATCCCCACAGGGCAGTTCTTC. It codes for CSASRTIPTGQFF.

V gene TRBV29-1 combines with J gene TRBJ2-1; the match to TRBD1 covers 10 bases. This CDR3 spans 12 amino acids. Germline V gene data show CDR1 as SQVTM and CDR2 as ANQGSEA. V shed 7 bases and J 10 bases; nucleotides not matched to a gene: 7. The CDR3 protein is CSAGTGVDEQFF. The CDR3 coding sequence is TGCAGCGCTGGGACAGGGGTCGACGAGCAGTTCTTC.

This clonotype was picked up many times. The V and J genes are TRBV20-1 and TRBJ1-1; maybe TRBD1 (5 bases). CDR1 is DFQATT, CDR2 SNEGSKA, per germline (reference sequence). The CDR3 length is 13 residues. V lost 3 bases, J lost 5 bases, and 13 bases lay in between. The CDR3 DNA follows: TGCAGTGCTAGTCTTGGGGGGGGGACTGAAGCTTTCTTT. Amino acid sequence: CSASLGGGTEAFF.

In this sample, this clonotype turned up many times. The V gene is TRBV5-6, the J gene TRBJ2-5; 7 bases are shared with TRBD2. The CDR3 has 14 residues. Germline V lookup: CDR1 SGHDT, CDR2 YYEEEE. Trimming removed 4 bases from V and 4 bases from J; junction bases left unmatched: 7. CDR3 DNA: TGTGCCAGCAGCGTCCCCCGGGGGGTAGAGACCCAGTACTTC. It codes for CASSVPRGVETQYF.

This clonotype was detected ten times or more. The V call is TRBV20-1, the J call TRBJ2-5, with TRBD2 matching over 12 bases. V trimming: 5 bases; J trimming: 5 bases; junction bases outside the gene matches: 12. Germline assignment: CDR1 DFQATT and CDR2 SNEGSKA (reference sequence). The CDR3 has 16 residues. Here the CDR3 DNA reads TGCAGTGCTCTCAGACTAGCGGGAGACCCGAGGGAGACCCAGTACTTC. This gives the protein CSALRLAGDPRETQYF.

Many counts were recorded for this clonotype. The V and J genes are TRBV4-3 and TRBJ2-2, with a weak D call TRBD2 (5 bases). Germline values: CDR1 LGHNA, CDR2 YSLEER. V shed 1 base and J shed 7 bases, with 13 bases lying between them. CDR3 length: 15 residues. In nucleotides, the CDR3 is TGCGCCAGCAGCCAAGGATGGACGGGGATCGGGGAGCTGTTTTTT. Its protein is CASSQGWTGIGELFF.

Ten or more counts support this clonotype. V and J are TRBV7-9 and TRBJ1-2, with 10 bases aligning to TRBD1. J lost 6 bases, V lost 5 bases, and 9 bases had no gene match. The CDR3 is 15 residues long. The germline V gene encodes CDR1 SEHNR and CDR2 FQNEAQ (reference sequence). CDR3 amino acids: CASSPVTGGINGYTF. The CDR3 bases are TGTGCCAGCAGCCCCGTGACAGGGGGCATCAATGGCTACACCTTC.

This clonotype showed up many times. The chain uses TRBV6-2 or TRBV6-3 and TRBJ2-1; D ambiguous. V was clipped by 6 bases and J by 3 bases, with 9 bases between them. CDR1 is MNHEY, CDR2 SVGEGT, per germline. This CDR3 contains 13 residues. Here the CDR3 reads CASRGWGYNEQFF. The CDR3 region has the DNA TGTGCCAGCAGAGGCTGGGGCTACAATGAGCAGTTCTTC.

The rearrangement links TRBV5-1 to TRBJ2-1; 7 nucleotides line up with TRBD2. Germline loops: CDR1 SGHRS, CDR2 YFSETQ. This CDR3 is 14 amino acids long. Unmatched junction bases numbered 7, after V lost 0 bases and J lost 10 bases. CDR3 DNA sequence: TGCGCCAGCAGCTTGGATCCTAGCGGTGACGAGCAGTTCTTC. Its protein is CASSLDPSGDEQFF. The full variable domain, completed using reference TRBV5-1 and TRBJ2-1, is KAGVTQTPRYLIKTRGQQVTLSCSPISGHRSVSWYQQTPGQGLQFLFEYFSETQRNKGNFPGRFSGRQFSNSRSEMNVSTLELGDSALYLCASSLDPSGDEQFFGPGTRLTVL.

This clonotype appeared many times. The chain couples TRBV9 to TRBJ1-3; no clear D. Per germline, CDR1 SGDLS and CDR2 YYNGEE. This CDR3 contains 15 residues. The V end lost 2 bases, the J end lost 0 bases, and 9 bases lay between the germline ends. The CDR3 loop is CASSVGRSSGNTIYF. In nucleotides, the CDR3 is TGTGCCAGCAGCGTTGGCCGAAGCTCTGGAAACACCATATATTTT.

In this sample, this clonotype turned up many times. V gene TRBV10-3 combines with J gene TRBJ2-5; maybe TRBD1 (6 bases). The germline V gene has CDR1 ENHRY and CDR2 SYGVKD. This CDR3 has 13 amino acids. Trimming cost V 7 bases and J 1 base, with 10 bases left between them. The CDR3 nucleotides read TGTGCCATCACTCGGGACACCCAAGAGACCCAGTACTTC. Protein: CAITRDTQETQYF.

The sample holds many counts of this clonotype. CDR3 amino acids: CASRIDGIGELFF. CDR3 nucleotides: TGTGCCAGCAGGATCGACGGAATCGGGGAGCTGTTTTTT. This chain uses TRBV6-6 with TRBJ2-2; the D is unclear. Trimming pared 6 bases from V and 7 bases from J, leaving 12 bases between. CDR1 is MNHNY, CDR2 SVGAGI, per germline (reference sequence). This CDR3 has 13 residues.

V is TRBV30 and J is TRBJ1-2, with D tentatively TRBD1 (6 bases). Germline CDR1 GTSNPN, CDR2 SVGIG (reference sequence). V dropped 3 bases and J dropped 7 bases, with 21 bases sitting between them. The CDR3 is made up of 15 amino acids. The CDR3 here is CAWSGKNRVGGGYTF. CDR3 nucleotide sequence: TGTGCCTGGAGCGGCAAAAACAGGGTGGGGGGTGGCTACACCTTC. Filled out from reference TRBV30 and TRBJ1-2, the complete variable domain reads SQTIHQWPATLVQPVGSPLSLECTVEGTSNPNLYWYRQAAGRGLQLLFYSVGIGQISSEVPQNLSASRPQDRQFILSSKKLLLSDSGFYLCAWSGKNRVGGGYTFGSGTRLTVV.

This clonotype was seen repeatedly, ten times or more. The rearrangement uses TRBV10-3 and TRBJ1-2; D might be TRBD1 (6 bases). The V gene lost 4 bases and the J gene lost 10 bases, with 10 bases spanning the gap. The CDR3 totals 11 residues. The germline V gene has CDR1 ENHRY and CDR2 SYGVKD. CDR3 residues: CAISAGGDYTF. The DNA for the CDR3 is TGTGCCATCAGTGCGGGGGGCGACTACACCTTC.

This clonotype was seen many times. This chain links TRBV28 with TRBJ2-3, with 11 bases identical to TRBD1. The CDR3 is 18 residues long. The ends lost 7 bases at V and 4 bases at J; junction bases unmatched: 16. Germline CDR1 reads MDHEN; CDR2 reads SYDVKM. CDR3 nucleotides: TGTGCCAGCAACATAGGACAGGGGGCTAGTCCTAAGGCAGATACGCAGTATTTT. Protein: CASNIGQGASPKADTQYF. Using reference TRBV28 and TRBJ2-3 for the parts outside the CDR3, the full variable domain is DVKVTQSSRYLVKRTGEKVFLECVQDMDHENMFWYRQDPGLGLRLIYFSYDVKMKEKGDIPEGYSVSREKKERFSLILESASTNQTSMYLCASNIGQGASPKADTQYFGPGTRLTVL.